The next 27 T cell receptor beta chains were all read from a single sample in a study of cytomegalovirus exposure and HLA in healthy donors. Here immunoSEQ multiplex PCR was the method, and the copy in TCRdb shows in-frame clones only, minus some. Altogether around 220,000 clones are present, roughly 83% being singletons, with the ten largest covering around 15%. The sample consisted of PBMCs. These receptors were taken from a woman in her 30s in good health and CMV-seropositive.

This chain connects TRBV4-3 to TRBJ2-2; 9 bases line up with TRBD2. The junction had 3 bases not matched to a gene; V was cut back by 3 bases and J by 4 bases. The CDR3 has 15 residues. Per the germline V gene, CDR1 is LGHNA and CDR2 is YSLEER. This CDR3 reads CASSHSGSGTGELFF. CDR3 nucleotides: TGCGCCAGCAGCCATAGCGGGAGTGGCACCGGGGAGCTGTTTTTT.

The genes are TRBV9 and TRBJ2-7; the D gene is possibly TRBD1 (5 bases). CDR1 is SGDLS, CDR2 YYNGEE, per germline. The CDR3 sequence is 14 residues long. V dropped 0 bases and J dropped 5 bases, with 12 bases sitting between them. The CDR3 region is CASSVDGHKDEQYF. The CDR3, as DNA: TGTGCCAGCAGCGTAGATGGACATAAGGACGAGCAGTACTTC.

This chain connects TRBV15 to TRBJ1-5, with a possible D match to TRBD1 (5 bases). Between the trimmed V and J ends, which lost 0 bases and 2 bases, there was a span of 8 bases. Germline CDR1 LNHNV, CDR2 YYDKDF (reference sequence). This CDR3 region has 15 residues. The CDR3: CATSRDRVGNQPQHF. In DNA, the CDR3 is TGTGCCACCAGCAGAGACAGGGTGGGCAATCAGCCCCAGCATTTT.

The sample holds one count of this clone. The genes are TRBV6-1 and TRBJ1-2, with 9 bases matching TRBD1. The V gene end was trimmed by 10 bases and the J gene end by 5 bases; junction bases not matched to a gene: 14. The CDR3 spans 15 residues. CDR1 and CDR2 (germline): MNHNS, SASEGT. The CDR3 sequence: CAITTQGAGIYGYTF. The CDR3 DNA reads TGTGCCATCACGACACAGGGGGCTGGTATTTATGGCTACACCTTC.

The chain employs TRBV5-4 and TRBJ2-1, with D perhaps matching TRBD1 (6 bases). This CDR3 comprises 14 residues. Trimming removed 0 bases at V and 10 bases at J, with 14 bases between. Germline V gives CDR1 SGHNT, CDR2 YYREEE (reference sequence). In DNA, the CDR3 is TGTGCCAGCAGCTTGGAGCCCCTGACAGGCGAGCAGTTCTTC. The encoded protein is CASSLEPLTGEQFF.

The chain couples TRBV10-1 to TRBJ2-1, with 10 bases that match TRBD2. Germline assignment: CDR1 WNHNN and CDR2 SYGVQD (reference sequence). The V segment lost 4 bases and the J segment 7 bases; nucleotides outside the gene matches: 4. This CDR3 region has 14 residues. DNA of the CDR3: TGCGCCAGCAGTGTTTTGACTAGCGGGAATGAGCAGTTCTTC. The encoded protein is CASSVLTSGNEQFF.

The chain uses TRBV25-1 and TRBJ2-3; D not resolved. Germline CDR1 reads MGHDK; CDR2 reads SYGVNS. V was trimmed by 1 base and J by 0 bases, leaving 8 bases between them. The CDR3 runs 15 residues. The CDR3: CASSESWFSTDTQYF. CDR3 nucleotide sequence: TGTGCCAGCAGTGAATCATGGTTCAGCACAGATACGCAGTATTTT.

This sequence joins TRBV5-1 and TRBJ2-4; 8 nucleotides line up with TRBD1. V lost 2 bases, J lost 3 bases, and 4 bases stayed unmatched. Germline lookup yields CDR1 SGHRS and CDR2 YFSETQ. The CDR3 totals 15 residues. This CDR3 is CASSFADRDKNIQYF. Written as DNA, the CDR3 is TGCGCCAGCAGCTTTGCGGACAGGGACAAAAACATTCAGTACTTC. Using reference TRBV5-1 and TRBJ2-4 for the parts outside the CDR3, the full variable domain is KAGVTQTPRYLIKTRGQQVTLSCSPISGHRSVSWYQQTPGQGLQFLFEYFSETQRNKGNFPGRFSGRQFSNSRSEMNVSTLELGDSALYLCASSFADRDKNIQYFGAGTRLSVL.

This sequence joins TRBV27 and TRBJ2-1; D perhaps matches TRBD2 (6 bases). Germline V gene data show CDR1 as MNHEY and CDR2 as SMNVEV (reference sequence). The CDR3 covers 15 residues. Trimming took off 3 bases at V and 9 bases at J, with 18 bases between the two ends. Here the CDR3 reads CASSLRGGRSGEQFF. CDR3 sequence (DNA): TGTGCCAGCAGTTTGCGGGGAGGCAGGTCGGGTGAGCAGTTCTTC.

The chain combines TRBV7-8 with TRBJ1-2; D unclear. The V gene's germline CDR1 is SGHVS and CDR2 FQNEAQ. V shed 1 base and J shed 2 bases, with 8 bases lying between them. This CDR3 is 14 amino acids long. The CDR3 sequence is CASSLEGWNYGYTF. The CDR3 coding sequence is TGTGCCAGCAGCTTAGAGGGTTGGAACTATGGCTACACCTTC.

DNA of the CDR3: TGTGCCAGCACGTTGTCGTCGGGTGAAGCTTTCTTT. This encodes CASTLSSGEAFF. The V call is TRBV6-6, the J call TRBJ1-1; D is undetermined. The length of the CDR3 is 12 residues. Per the germline V gene, CDR1 is MNHNY and CDR2 is SVGAGI (reference sequence). The ends were cut back, 7 bases at V and 7 bases at J, with 13 bases in the middle.

The chain recombines TRBV18 with TRBJ1-2, with D possibly being TRBD1 (6 bases). Germline values: CDR1 KGHSH, CDR2 LQKENI. Deletions cut 3 bases from V and 6 bases from J, with 17 bases between. The CDR3 is 15 amino acids. The CDR3 sequence: CASSPTSTGTNGYTF. CDR3 nucleotides: TGTGCCAGCTCACCCACCTCCACAGGGACGAATGGCTACACCTTC.

This chain links TRBV5-1 with TRBJ2-1; unclear D gene. Germline loops: CDR1 SGHRS, CDR2 YFSETQ. The V end was cut by 0 bases, the J end by 10 bases, with 8 bases between. The CDR3 runs to 12 residues. In DNA, the CDR3 is TGCGCCAGCAGCTTGGACGAGTGGGAGCAGTTCTTC. Residues: CASSLDEWEQFF.

This chain uses TRBV19 with TRBJ2-1, with a weak D call TRBD2 (6 bases). The V and J ends lost 1 base and 2 bases respectively, with 12 bases between them. There are 16 residues in the CDR3. Germline CDR1 is LNHDA and CDR2 is SQIVND (reference sequence). CDR3 sequence reads: CASSIASSVAYNEQFF. The CDR3 region has the DNA TGTGCCAGTAGTATAGCATCTAGCGTGGCCTACAATGAGCAGTTCTTC.

V gene TRBV5-1 combines with J gene TRBJ2-7, with 12 bases fitting TRBD1. This CDR3 has 16 amino acids. Germline V gene sequence: CDR1 SGHRS, CDR2 YFSETQ. The junction had 5 bases not matched to a gene; V was cut back by 2 bases and J by 2 bases. In DNA form, the CDR3 reads TGCGCCAGCAGCTTACCGGGACAGGGGGCGACCTACGAGCAGTACTTC. It encodes CASSLPGQGATYEQYF.

This clone appeared once. The chain recombines TRBV7-8 with TRBJ1-2, with D perhaps TRBD1 (5 bases). Germline values: CDR1 SGHVS, CDR2 FQNEAQ. V shed 4 bases and J shed 6 bases, with 15 bases lying between them. CDR3 size: 14 residues. The CDR3: CASSSRVGGDGYTF. CDR3 nucleotides: TGTGCCAGCAGCTCCCGAGTGGGGGGAGATGGCTACACCTTC.

This chain links TRBV5-1 with TRBJ1-1, with D uncertain. The germline V gene encodes CDR1 SGHRS and CDR2 YFSETQ. This CDR3 comprises 14 residues. V was clipped by 2 bases and J by 0 bases, with 8 bases between them. The CDR3 nucleotides read TGCGCCAGCAGCTTCGATGGGCTGAACACTGAAGCTTTCTTT. This codes for CASSFDGLNTEAFF.

This clone is a singleton in its sample. The chain links TRBV29-1 to TRBJ2-5, with D perhaps matching TRBD2 (6 bases). The length of the CDR3 is 13 residues. With 3 bases removed from V and 2 bases from J, the gap between germline ends came to 10 bases. Per germline, CDR1 SQVTM and CDR2 ANQGSEA. CDR3 loop: CSVDGDSQETQYF. The CDR3 DNA sequence: TGCAGCGTTGACGGGGACTCGCAAGAGACCCAGTACTTC.

The chain employs TRBV10-1 and TRBJ1-1; tentatively, D is TRBD1 (6 bases). The germline CDR1 and CDR2 sequences are WNHNN and SYGVQD (reference sequence). V lost 8 bases to trimming and J lost 1 base, with 11 bases between them. The CDR3 has 13 amino acids. CDR3 region: CASSTGQNTEAFF. DNA for the CDR3: TGCGCCAGCTCGACAGGACAGAACACTGAAGCTTTCTTT.

The V call is TRBV18, the J call TRBJ1-1, with 8 positions matching TRBD1. The V and J ends lost 2 bases and 3 bases, in that order; junction bases with no gene match: 8. The germline gives CDR1 KGHSH, CDR2 LQKENI. This CDR3 contains 16 residues. CDR3: CASSPRAGGDDTEAFF. CDR3 DNA: TGTGCCAGCTCACCAAGGGCAGGGGGCGACGACACTGAAGCTTTCTTT. The variable domain in full, completed from reference TRBV18 and TRBJ1-1, reads NAGVMQNPRHLVRRRGQEARLRCSPMKGHSHVYWYRQLPEEGLKFMVYLQKENIIDESGMPKERFSAEFPKEGPSILRIQQVVRGDSAAYFCASSPRAGGDDTEAFFGQGTRLTVV.

V usage is TRBV28 and J usage is TRBJ2-7, with 10 bases lining up with TRBD2. This CDR3 is built from 14 residues. Looked up from germline, CDR1 is MDHEN and CDR2 is SYDVKM. Unmatched junction bases numbered 4, after V lost 5 bases and J lost 3 bases. The CDR3 coding sequence is TGTGCCAGCAGTCCCCTAGCGGGAGTCTACGAGCAGTACTTC. Translating gives CASSPLAGVYEQYF.

The rearrangement links TRBV4-1 to TRBJ2-1; 7 bases map to TRBD2. This CDR3 contains 15 residues. The junction had 6 bases not matched to a gene; V was cut back by 4 bases and J by 3 bases. Germline V lookup: CDR1 MGHRA, CDR2 YSYEKL. In nucleotides, the CDR3 is TGCGCCAGCAGCCTCGGGCGGGAGCACTACAATGAGCAGTTCTTC. Translated: CASSLGREHYNEQFF.

This clone was picked up a small number of times. CDR3 coding DNA: TGCAGCGTCAGGCCAGGTTACGAGCAGTACTTC. It yields the protein CSVRPGYEQYF. The gene calls are TRBV29-1 and TRBJ2-7; unclear D gene. With 6 bases removed from V and 4 bases from J, the gap between germline ends came to 10 bases. Germline V gene lookup returns CDR1 SQVTM and CDR2 ANQGSEA. CDR3 length equals 11 residues.

The CDR3 DNA follows: TGTGCCTGGGCCGGGGACAATCGTGGCTACACCTTC. This gives the protein CAWAGDNRGYTF. This chain links TRBV30 with TRBJ1-2; the D gene is possibly TRBD1 (6 bases). The germline V and J ends were trimmed by 5 bases and 7 bases, with 14 bases remaining between them. CDR3 length: 12 amino acids. Germline V gives CDR1 GTSNPN, CDR2 SVGIG (reference sequence).

The rearrangement joins TRBV7-3 to TRBJ2-1; D not certain. Looked up from germline, CDR1 is SGHTA and CDR2 is FQGTGA. Trimming shortened V by 3 bases and J by 16 bases, and 19 bases separated the two germline ends. CDR3 size: 13 residues. The CDR3 DNA is TGTGCCAGCAGCTTGCGGACGGATGAGCCACCCTTCTTC. As protein: CASSLRTDEPPFF. Looking up the rest from reference TRBV7-3 and TRBJ2-1 gives the full variable domain: GAGVSQTPSNKVTEKGKYVELRCDPISGHTALYWYRQSLGQGPEFLIYFQGTGAADDSGLPNDRFFAVRPEGSVSTLKIQRTERGDSAVYLCASSLRTDEPPFFGPGTRLTVL.

This rearrangement joins TRBV7-9 to TRBJ1-3; weak D call: TRBD1 (5 bases). CDR3 length: 17 residues. Per germline, CDR1 SEHNR and CDR2 FQNEAQ (reference sequence). Trimming took off 6 bases at V and 3 bases at J, with 21 bases between the two ends. This CDR3 is CASRDRVSGRGGNTIYF. The DNA of the CDR3 is TGTGCCAGCAGAGATCGGGTGTCGGGACGAGGTGGAAACACCATATATTTT.

The chain employs TRBV5-8 and TRBJ2-5; 9 positions match TRBD1. The length of the CDR3 is 14 residues. The germline CDR1 and CDR2 sequences are SGHTS and YDEGEE. V trimming: 10 bases; J trimming: 1 base; junction bases outside the gene matches: 8. The CDR3 here is CASNLQGAQETQYF. In DNA, the CDR3 is TGTGCCTCCAACTTACAGGGGGCCCAAGAGACCCAGTACTTC.